The entry below describes one TCR beta chain. This sample stems from a study of shared clonotypes between healthy human individuals. The CDR3 has 14 amino acids. Germline loops: CDR1 SGHNT, CDR2 YYREEE (reference sequence). V shed 4 bases and J shed 4 bases, with 11 bases lying between them. Assay runs were performed at deep level. TCRdb's table, derived via immunoSEQ multiplex PCR, lists solely in-frame clones and lacks some. The table includes approximately 1.5 million clones, approximately 98.5% detected once. The sequence came from a man aged 25-45 years in good health. The specimen sequenced was naive CD4+ T cells sorted from blood. Described subset: CD45RA+ positively selected. This sequence joins TRBV5-4 and TRBJ2-2; D unclear. This CDR3 is CASSRQDSTGELFF. DNA for the CDR3: TGTGCCAGCAGCCGTCAGGATAGCACCGGGGAGCTGTTTTTT.